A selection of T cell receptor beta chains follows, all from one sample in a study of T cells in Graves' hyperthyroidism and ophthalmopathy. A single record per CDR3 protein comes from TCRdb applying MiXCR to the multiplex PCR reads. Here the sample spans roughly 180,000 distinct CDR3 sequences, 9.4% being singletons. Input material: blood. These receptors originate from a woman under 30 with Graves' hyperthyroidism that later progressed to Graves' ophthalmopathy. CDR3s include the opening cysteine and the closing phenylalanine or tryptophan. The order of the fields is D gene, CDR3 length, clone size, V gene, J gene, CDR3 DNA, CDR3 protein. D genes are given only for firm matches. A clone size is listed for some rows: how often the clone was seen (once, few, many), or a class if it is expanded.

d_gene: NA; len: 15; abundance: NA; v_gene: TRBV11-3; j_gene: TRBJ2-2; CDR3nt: TGTGCCAGCAGCTCTTCTTGGACAGATACCGGGGAGCTGCTTTTT; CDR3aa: CASSSSWTDTGELLF
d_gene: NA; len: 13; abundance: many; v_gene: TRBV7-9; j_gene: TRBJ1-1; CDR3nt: TGTGCCAGCAGCCCTCCGGGACGCCCTGAAGCTTTCTTT; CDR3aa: CASSPPGRPEAFF
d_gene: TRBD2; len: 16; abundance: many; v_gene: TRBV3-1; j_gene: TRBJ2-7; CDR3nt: TGTGCCAGCAGCGCTAGTACTAGCGGGGTTGGGTACGAGCAGTACTTC; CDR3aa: CASSASTSGVGYEQYF
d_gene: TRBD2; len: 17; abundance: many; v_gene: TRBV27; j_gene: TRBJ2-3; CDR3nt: TGTGCCAGCAGTCTGAGCACTAGCGGGAGAGGAACAGATACGCAGTATTTT; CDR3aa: CASSLSTSGRGTDTQYF
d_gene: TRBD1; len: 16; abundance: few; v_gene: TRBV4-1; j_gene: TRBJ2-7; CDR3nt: TGCGCCAGCAGCCAAGAACCGGGACAGGGATTCTACGAGCAGTACTTC; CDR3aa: CASSQEPGQGFYEQYF
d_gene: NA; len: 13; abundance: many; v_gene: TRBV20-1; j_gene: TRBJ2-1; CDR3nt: TGCAGTGCTAGCGGTCATTATGACAATGAGCAGTTCTTC; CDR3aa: CSASGHYDNEQFF
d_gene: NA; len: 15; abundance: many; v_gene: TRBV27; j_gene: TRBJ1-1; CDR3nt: TGTGCCAGCAGTCCTTATGCTTCGGGCAACACTGAAGCTTTCTTT; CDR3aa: CASSPYASGNTEAFF
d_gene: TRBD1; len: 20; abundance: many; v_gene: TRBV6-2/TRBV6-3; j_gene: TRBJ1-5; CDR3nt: TGTGCCAGCAGTTACCTAAGTGGAACAGGGGAATCCTTCGGCAATCAGCCCCAGCATTTT; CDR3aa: CASSYLSGTGESFGNQPQHF
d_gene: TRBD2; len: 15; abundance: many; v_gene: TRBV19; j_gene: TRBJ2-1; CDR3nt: TGTGCCAGTAGTATCGGGACTAGCGCCTACAATGAGCAGTTCTTC; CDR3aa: CASSIGTSAYNEQFF
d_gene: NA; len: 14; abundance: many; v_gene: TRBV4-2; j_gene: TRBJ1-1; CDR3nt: TGTGCCAGCAGCCAACTCCAACTGAACACTGAAGCTTTCTTT; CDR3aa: CASSQLQLNTEAFF
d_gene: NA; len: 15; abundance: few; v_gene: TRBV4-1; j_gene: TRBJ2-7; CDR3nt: TGCGCCAGCAGCCAAGGACGGGTCGGGACCTACGAGCAGTACTTC; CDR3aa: CASSQGRVGTYEQYF
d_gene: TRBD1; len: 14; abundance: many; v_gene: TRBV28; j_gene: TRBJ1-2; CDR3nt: TGTGCCAGCAGTAAGACAGGGGGAAACTATGGCTACACCTTC; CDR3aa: CASSKTGGNYGYTF
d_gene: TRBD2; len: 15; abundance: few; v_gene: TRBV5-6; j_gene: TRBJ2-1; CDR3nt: TGTGCCAGCAGCTTGGGTCTAGCGGGACCCAATGAGCAGCTCTTC; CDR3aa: CASSLGLAGPNEQLF
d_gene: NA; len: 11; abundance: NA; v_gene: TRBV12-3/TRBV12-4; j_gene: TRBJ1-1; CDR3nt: TGTGCCAGCAGGTGTTACACTGAAGCTTTCTTT; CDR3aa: CASRCYTEAFF
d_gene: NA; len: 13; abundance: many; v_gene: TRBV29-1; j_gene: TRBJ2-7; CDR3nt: TGCACAGGTTTCCTCCAGGGCTTCAACGAGCAGTACTTC; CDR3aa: CTGFLQGFNEQYF
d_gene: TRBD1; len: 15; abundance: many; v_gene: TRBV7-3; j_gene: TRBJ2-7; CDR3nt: TGTGCCAGCAGCTTACGGACAGGGGTGGAATACGAGCAGTACTTC; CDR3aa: CASSLRTGVEYEQYF
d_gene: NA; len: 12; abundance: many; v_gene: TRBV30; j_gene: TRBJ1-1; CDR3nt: TGTGCCTGGAGAGGGGGGGGGACTGAAGCTTTCTTT; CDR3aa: CAWRGGGTEAFF
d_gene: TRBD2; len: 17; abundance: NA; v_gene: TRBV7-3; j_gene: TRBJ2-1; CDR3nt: TGTGCCAGCAGCTTACTCGGCGGGGCTAGCGGGAGAGAGGAGCAGTTCTTC; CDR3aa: CASSLLGGASGREEQFF
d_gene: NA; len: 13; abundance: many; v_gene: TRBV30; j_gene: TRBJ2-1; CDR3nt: NA; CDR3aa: CAWSSGPANEQFF
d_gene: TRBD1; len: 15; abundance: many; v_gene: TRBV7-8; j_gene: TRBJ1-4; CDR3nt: TGTGCCAGCAGCTTAGCCGGGACAGGGGGAGAAAAACTGTTTTTT; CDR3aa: CASSLAGTGGEKLFF
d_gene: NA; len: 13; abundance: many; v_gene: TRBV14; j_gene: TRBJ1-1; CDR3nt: TGTGCCAGCAGGACCACAGGGAACACTGAAGCTTTCTTT; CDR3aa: CASRTTGNTEAFF
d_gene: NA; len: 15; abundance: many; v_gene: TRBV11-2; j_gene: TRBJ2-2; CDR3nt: TGTGCCAGCAGCTTGGGTTCCCTACGGGCCGGGGAGCTGTTTTTT; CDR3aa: CASSLGSLRAGELFF
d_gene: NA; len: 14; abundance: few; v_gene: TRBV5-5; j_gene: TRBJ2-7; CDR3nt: TGTGCCAGCAGCTTGGGGGACCGTCCCTACGAGCAGTACTTC; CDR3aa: CASSLGDRPYEQYF
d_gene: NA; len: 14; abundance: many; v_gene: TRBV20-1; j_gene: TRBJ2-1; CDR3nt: TGCAGTGCTAGAGGAGTAGCAGACTACAATGAGCAGTTCTTC; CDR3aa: CSARGVADYNEQFF
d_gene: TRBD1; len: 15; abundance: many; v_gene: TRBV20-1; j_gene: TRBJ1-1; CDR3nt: TGCAGTGCTAATAACAGGGGGCAGATGAACACTGAAGCTTTCTTT; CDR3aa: CSANNRGQMNTEAFF
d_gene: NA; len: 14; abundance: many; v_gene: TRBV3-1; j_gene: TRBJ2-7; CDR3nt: TGTGCCAGCAGCCCGGGACTCTTGACGTACGAGCAGTACTTC; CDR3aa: CASSPGLLTYEQYF
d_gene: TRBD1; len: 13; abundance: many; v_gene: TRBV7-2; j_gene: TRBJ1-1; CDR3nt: TGTGCCAGCAGCTTAGTAGCGGGACAGAAGGCTTTCTTT; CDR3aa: CASSLVAGQKAFF
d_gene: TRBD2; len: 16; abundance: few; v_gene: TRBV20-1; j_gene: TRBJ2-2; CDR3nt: TGCAGTGCTAGTCGAGCGGGAGGGGGCGACACCGGGGAGCTGTTTTTT; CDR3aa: CSASRAGGGDTGELFF
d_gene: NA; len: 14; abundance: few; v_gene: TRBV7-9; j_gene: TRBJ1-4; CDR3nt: TGTGCCAGCAGCTTAGACCAGTCTCGTGAAAAACTGTTTTTT; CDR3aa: CASSLDQSREKLFF
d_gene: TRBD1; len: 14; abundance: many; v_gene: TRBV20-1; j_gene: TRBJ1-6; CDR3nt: TGCAGTGCTAGCGTGGACAGGAGAAATTCACCCCTCCACTTT; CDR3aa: CSASVDRRNSPLHF
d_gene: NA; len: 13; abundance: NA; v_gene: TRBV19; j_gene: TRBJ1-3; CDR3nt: TGTGCCAGTCATACCAGGGGTGGAAACACCATATATTTT; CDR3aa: CASHTRGGNTIYF
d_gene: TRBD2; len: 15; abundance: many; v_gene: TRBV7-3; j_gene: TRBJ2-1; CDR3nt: TGTGCCAGCAGCCCAAACCTAGCGGGCGCTAATGAGCAGTTCTTC; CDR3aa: CASSPNLAGANEQFF
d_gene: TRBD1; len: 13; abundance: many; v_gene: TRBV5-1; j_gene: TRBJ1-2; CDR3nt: TGCGCCAGCAGCTCGGGACAGGGGTTGGGCTACACCTTC; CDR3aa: CASSSGQGLGYTF
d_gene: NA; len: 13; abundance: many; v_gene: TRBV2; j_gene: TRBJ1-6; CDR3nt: TGTGCCAGCAGCGGGGACTTTAATTCACCCCTCCACTTT; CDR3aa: CASSGDFNSPLHF
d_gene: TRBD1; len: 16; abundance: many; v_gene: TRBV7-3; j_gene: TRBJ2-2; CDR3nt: TGTGCCAGCAGCCCATCGACAGGGGGCGTCACCGGGGAGCTGTTTTTT; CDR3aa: CASSPSTGGVTGELFF
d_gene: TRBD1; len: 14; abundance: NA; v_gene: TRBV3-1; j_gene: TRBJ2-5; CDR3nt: TGTGCCAGCAGCCCCGGGACAGGGGGAGAGACCCAGTACTTC; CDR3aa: CASSPGTGGETQYF
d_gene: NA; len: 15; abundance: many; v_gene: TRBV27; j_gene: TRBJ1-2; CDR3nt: TGTGCCAGCAGTTCCCCCGGGGGCGGTGGCTATGGCTACACCTTC; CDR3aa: CASSSPGGGGYGYTF
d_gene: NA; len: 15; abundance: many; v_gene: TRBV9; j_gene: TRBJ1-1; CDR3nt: TGTGCCAGCAGCGTTTCGGGAGGGCTGAACACTGAAGCTTTCTTT; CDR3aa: CASSVSGGLNTEAFF
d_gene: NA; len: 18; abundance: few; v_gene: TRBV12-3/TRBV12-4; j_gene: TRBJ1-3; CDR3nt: TGTGCCAGCGGTTTTTTGGGAGTCCGGGGGCGCCATGGAAACACCATATATTTT; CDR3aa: CASGFLGVRGRHGNTIYF
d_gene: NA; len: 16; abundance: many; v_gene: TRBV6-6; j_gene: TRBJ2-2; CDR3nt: TGTGCCAGCAGTTACTCGGGCAGGGCGAACACCGGGGAGCTGTTTTTT; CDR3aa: CASSYSGRANTGELFF
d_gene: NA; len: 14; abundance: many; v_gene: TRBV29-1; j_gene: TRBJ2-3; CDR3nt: TGCAGCGTTGAGGACACAGGGTTTTGGGATACGCAGTATTTT; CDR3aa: CSVEDTGFWDTQYF
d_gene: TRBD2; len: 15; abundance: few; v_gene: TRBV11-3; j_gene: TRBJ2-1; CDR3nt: TGTGCCAGCAGCTTAGTAATAGCGGGAGAGGGTGAGCAGTTCTTC; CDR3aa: CASSLVIAGEGEQFF
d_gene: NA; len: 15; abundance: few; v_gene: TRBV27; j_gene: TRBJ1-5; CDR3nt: TGTGCCAGCAGTTTATACACCGGGGACAATCAGCCCCAGCATTTT; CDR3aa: CASSLYTGDNQPQHF
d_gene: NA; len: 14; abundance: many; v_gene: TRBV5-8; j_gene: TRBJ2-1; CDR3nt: TGTGCCAGCAGCTCGAGGGGGGCTAACAATGAGCAGTTCTTC; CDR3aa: CASSSRGANNEQFF
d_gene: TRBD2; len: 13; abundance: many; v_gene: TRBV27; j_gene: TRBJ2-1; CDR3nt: TGTGCCAGCAAACTGACTAGCGGCAATGAGCAGTTCTTC; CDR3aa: CASKLTSGNEQFF
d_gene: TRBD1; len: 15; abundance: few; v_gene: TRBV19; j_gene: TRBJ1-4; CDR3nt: TGTGCCAGTAGTACTACAGGGGCGGTTAATGAAAAACTGTTTTTT; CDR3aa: CASSTTGAVNEKLFF